The 19 T cell receptor beta chains below all came from one sample that was sequenced in a study of T cells in Graves' hyperthyroidism and ophthalmopathy. Template material for amplifying TCR beta CDR3 regions consisted of RNA transcripts. With the HTBI primer set, the TCR CDR3 went through a first round of RT-PCR. TCRdb used MiXCR to reprocess the multiplex PCR reads, holding one entry per CDR3 protein. The repertoire consists of approximately 300,000 distinct CDR3 sequences, with roughly 19% occurring once and the leading ten covering under 45%. The specimen sequenced was blood. These TCRs come from a man aged 50-60 years with Graves' ophthalmopathy.

This clonotype was observed a handful of times. The CDR3 here is CASSSVRSQGTSGNTIYF. Written as DNA, the CDR3 is TGTGCCAGCAGTTCAGTCAGGAGTCAGGGTACCTCTGGAAACACCATATATTTT. The V call is TRBV27, the J call TRBJ1-3, with D perhaps matching TRBD1 (5 bases). CDR3 length: 18 amino acids. The V end lost 4 bases, the J end lost 0 bases, and 19 bases lay between the germline ends. Germline CDR1 and CDR2: MNHEY and SMNVEV (reference sequence).

In its sample, this clonotype was seen many times. The rearrangement uses TRBV2 and TRBJ2-2; unclear D gene. Trimming stripped 4 bases from V and 4 bases from J, with 10 bases between. The germline V gene has CDR1 SNHLY and CDR2 FYNNEI. This CDR3 contains 14 residues. CDR3 sequence: CASSVVMGTGELFF. CDR3 sequence (DNA): TGTGCCAGCAGTGTTGTGATGGGCACCGGGGAGCTGTTTTTT.

This clonotype was counted many times. The chain recombines TRBV6-1 with TRBJ1-5; the D gene is possibly TRBD1 (5 bases). V dropped 5 bases and J dropped 7 bases, with 18 bases sitting between them. Per the germline V gene, CDR1 is MNHNS and CDR2 is SASEGT. The CDR3 length is 15 residues. This chain's CDR3 is CASSPGVNVRQPQHF. The CDR3, as DNA: TGTGCCAGCAGTCCGGGGGTGAATGTGCGGCAGCCCCAGCATTTT.

This clonotype occurred many times. The chain couples TRBV7-9 to TRBJ2-5; possibly TRBD2 for D (6 bases). With 5 bases removed from V and 3 bases from J, the gap between germline ends came to 13 bases. This CDR3 has 14 amino acids. The germline gives CDR1 SEHNR, CDR2 FQNEAQ (reference sequence). The CDR3 DNA sequence: TGTGCCAGCAGCCGGGACTTACTAGAAGAGACCCAGTACTTC. Its translation is CASSRDLLEETQYF.

This clonotype was seen ten or more times. J is TRBJ2-1 and V is TRBV20-1; 10 bases are a match to TRBD2. The length of the CDR3 is 17 residues. The germline V gene has CDR1 DFQATT and CDR2 SNEGSKA (reference sequence). The ends lost 3 bases at V and 1 base at J; junction bases unmatched: 9. The CDR3 nucleotides are TGCAGTGCTAGGGATCTAGCGGGAGCTCAGTCCTACAATGAGCAGTTCTTC. Its protein is CSARDLAGAQSYNEQFF.

This clonotype was observed a handful of times. The V call is TRBV30, the J call TRBJ2-7, with D unresolved. V lost 2 bases and J lost 0, with 20 bases in between. Germline V CDR1 and CDR2: GTSNPN, SVGIG (reference sequence). The CDR3 is 17 residues long. CDR3 nucleotide sequence: TGTGCCTGGAGTCGGTACAGCCAAGGGTCCTCCTCCTACGAGCAGTACTTC. Its protein is CAWSRYSQGSSSYEQYF.

Points on this clonotype: This sequence may be a read error, since a much larger clone differs from it by one base. V and J are TRBV20-1 and TRBJ2-5; D is unclear. CDR3 length: 11 amino acids. Germline-derived CDR1 and CDR2 are DFQATT and SNEGSKA (reference sequence). The CDR3 region has the DNA TGCAGTCCATCTAAAGGAGAGACCCTGTACTTC. This encodes CSPSKGETLYF.

The chain joins TRBV29-1 to TRBJ2-2, with D possibly matching TRBD2 (6 bases). V was clipped by 3 bases and J by 4 bases, with 15 bases between them. The CDR3 is made up of 15 amino acids. Germline loops: CDR1 SQVTM, CDR2 ANQGSEA. CDR3 protein: CSVETPGLTTGELFF. CDR3 nucleotides: TGCAGCGTTGAGACACCGGGACTGACCACCGGGGAGCTGTTTTTT.

The chain recombines TRBV4-1 with TRBJ2-1, with D tentatively TRBD2 (6 bases). Germline CDR1 reads MGHRA; CDR2 reads YSYEKL. V was pared by 0 bases and J by 4 bases, with 16 bases between. The CDR3 has 17 amino acids. The CDR3 here is CASSQDLATRYYNEQFF. The DNA of the CDR3 is TGCGCCAGCAGCCAAGATCTCGCGACTAGATATTACAATGAGCAGTTCTTC.

The chain joins TRBV19 to TRBJ2-3; tentative D call: TRBD1 (5 bases). CDR1 LNHDA and CDR2 SQIVND come from the germline V gene (reference sequence). Trimming left V 4 bases short and J 5 bases short, with 19 bases between. The CDR3 consists of 16 residues. The CDR3 coding sequence is TGTGCCAGTAGTAAAGCCACAGGCGGAATCGGAGATACGCAGTATTTT. Translating it yields CASSKATGGIGDTQYF.

This clonotype appeared many times. V is TRBV10-2 and J is TRBJ2-7; TRBD2 matches 10 bases. Trimming at V came to 4 bases and at J to 1 base, leaving 10 bases not matched to a gene. Germline V gene lookup returns CDR1 WSHSY and CDR2 SAAADI. The CDR3 runs to 17 residues. The CDR3, as DNA: TGCGCCAGCAGTGGCACACTAGCGGGAAAAGTTTCCTACGAGCAGTACTTC. Residues: CASSGTLAGKVSYEQYF.

Concerning this clonotype: Possible read error: a much larger clone is one base away. The V gene is TRBV11-2, the J gene TRBJ1-1; a weak D match, TRBD1 (5 bases). Per the germline V gene, CDR1 is SGHAT and CDR2 is FQNNGV. V shed 2 bases and J shed 7 bases, with 11 bases lying between them. The CDR3 sequence is 13 residues long. DNA for the CDR3: TGTGCCAGCAGCTTATACGGGGACGGTGAAGCTTTCTTT. Amino acid sequence: CASSLYGDGEAFF.

The chain links TRBV30 to TRBJ2-7, with D perhaps matching TRBD1 (6 bases). The CDR3 has 12 residues. Germline CDR1 is GTSNPN and CDR2 is SVGIG (reference sequence). The V end was cut by 8 bases, the J end by 7 bases, with 18 bases between. CDR3 nucleotide sequence: TGTGCCGGTAGGGGGTCGTCCCAGGAGCAGTACTTC. Protein: CAGRGSSQEQYF.

The chain has TRBV5-1 and TRBJ2-3; 10 bases align to TRBD1. The germline gives CDR1 SGHRS, CDR2 YFSETQ. V was clipped by 4 bases and J by 2 bases; unmatched bases: 7. The CDR3 is made up of 16 amino acids. The DNA of the CDR3 is TGCGCCAGCAGCGCCACGGGGACAGGGGCCACAGATACGCAGTATTTT. It yields the protein CASSATGTGATDTQYF.

In its sample, this clonotype was seen many times. The CDR3 region has the DNA TGTGCCAGCAGTCCATCGGGGGCGGAAGGCTACACCTTC. The encoded protein is CASSPSGAEGYTF. The chain is built from TRBV28 and TRBJ1-2; D is possibly TRBD1 (6 bases). The germline gives CDR1 MDHEN, CDR2 SYDVKM. Trimming took off 5 bases at V and 8 bases at J, with 15 bases between the two ends. The CDR3 loop spans 13 amino acids.

This clonotype was seen ten or more times. The J gene is TRBJ1-1, the V gene TRBV5-1; tentative D call: TRBD1 (6 bases). Trimming took off 4 bases at V and 3 bases at J, with 13 bases between the two ends. This CDR3 region has 14 residues. Germline V CDR1 and CDR2: SGHRS, YFSETQ. CDR3 sequence reads: CASSPQWTDTEAFF. The DNA of the CDR3 is TGCGCCAGCAGCCCCCAATGGACAGACACTGAAGCTTTCTTT.

This clonotype was seen at least ten times. V and J are TRBV3-1 and TRBJ2-7; D uncertain. This CDR3 comprises 14 residues. V was cut by 0 bases and J by 2 bases, with 8 bases left in between. Germline loops: CDR1 LGHDT, CDR2 YNNKEL (reference sequence). The CDR3 is CASSQDLLAYEQYF. For the CDR3, the DNA is TGTGCCAGCAGCCAAGATCTTCTGGCCTACGAGCAGTACTTC.

This clonotype was seen at least ten times. This chain links TRBV7-9 with TRBJ1-4, with 9 bases lining up with TRBD1. Trimming cost V 4 bases and J 8 bases; bases outside gene matches: 8. The length of the CDR3 is 15 residues. Germline loops: CDR1 SEHNR, CDR2 FQNEAQ (reference sequence). CDR3 region: CASSSRQGGNEKLFF. The CDR3 coding sequence is TGTGCCAGCAGCTCCCGACAGGGGGGCAACGAAAAACTGTTTTTT.

The gene calls are TRBV6-5 and TRBJ2-7; D perhaps matches TRBD2 (5 bases). Germline V gene sequence: CDR1 MNHEY, CDR2 SVGAGI. The CDR3 covers 14 residues. With 2 bases removed from V and 5 bases from J, the gap between germline ends came to 13 bases. CDR3 amino acids: CASSYEQAGNEQYF. The CDR3 nucleotides read TGTGCCAGCAGTTACGAGCAGGCCGGGAACGAGCAGTACTTC.